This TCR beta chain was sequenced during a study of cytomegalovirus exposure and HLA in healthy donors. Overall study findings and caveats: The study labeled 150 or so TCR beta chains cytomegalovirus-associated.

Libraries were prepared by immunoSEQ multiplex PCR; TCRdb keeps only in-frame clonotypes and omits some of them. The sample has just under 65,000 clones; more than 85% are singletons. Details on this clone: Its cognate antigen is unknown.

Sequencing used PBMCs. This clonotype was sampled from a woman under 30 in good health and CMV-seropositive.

The CDR3 sequence is CASSLGSTTDTQYF. CDR3 in DNA: TGTGCCAGCAGCTTAGGGAGCACCACAGATACGCAGTATTTT. The chain carries TRBV7-3 and TRBJ2-3, with a tentative D call TRBD2 (5 bases). The CDR3 length is 14 residues. Germline CDR1 SGHTA, CDR2 FQGTGA. The V gene lost 2 bases and the J gene lost 2 bases, with 8 bases spanning the gap.